The T cell receptor (beta chain) described here comes from a study of PD-1 blockade in classical Hodgkin lymphoma. Study-level points and caveats: Patients who responded completely had about the same baseline diversity as newly diagnosed patients.

Sequencing used immunoSEQ multiplex PCR; TCRdb keeps in-frame clones, though not all of them. The sample carries around 30,000 clones, under 75% recorded once. The CDR3 is 15 residues long. Germline lookup yields CDR1 MDHEN and CDR2 SYDVKM. Between the trimmed V and J ends, which lost 5 bases and 1 base, there was a span of 9 bases. Concerning this clone itself: Its antigen is undetermined.

Every patient relapsed after autologous stem cell transplantation, and brentuximab vedotin exposure varied. The chain uses TRBV28 and TRBJ2-6; D is ambiguous. The specimen comprised peripheral blood mononuclear cells (PBMCs), sampled before the second cycle of nivolumab. This receptor was obtained from a human donor with classical Hodgkin lymphoma. CDR3 residues: CASSTLWSGANVLTF. For the CDR3, the DNA is TGTGCCAGCAGTACGCTTTGGTCTGGGGCCAACGTCCTGACTTTC. Full variable domain (missing parts from reference TRBV28 and TRBJ2-6): DVKVTQSSRYLVKRTGEKVFLECVQDMDHENMFWYRQDPGLGLRLIYFSYDVKMKEKGDIPEGYSVSREKKERFSLILESASTNQTSMYLCASSTLWSGANVLTFGAGSRLTVL.